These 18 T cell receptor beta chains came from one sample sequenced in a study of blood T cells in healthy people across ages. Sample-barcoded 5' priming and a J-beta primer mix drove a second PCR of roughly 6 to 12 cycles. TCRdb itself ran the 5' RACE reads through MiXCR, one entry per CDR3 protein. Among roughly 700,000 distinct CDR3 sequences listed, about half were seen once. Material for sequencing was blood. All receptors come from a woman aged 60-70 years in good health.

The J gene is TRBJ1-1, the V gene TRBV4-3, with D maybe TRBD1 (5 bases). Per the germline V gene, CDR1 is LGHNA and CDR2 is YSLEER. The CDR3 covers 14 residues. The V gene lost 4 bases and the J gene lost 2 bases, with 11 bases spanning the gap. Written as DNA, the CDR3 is TGCGCCAGCAGCCGCGGGCAGGGCAACACTGAAGCTTTCTTT. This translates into CASSRGQGNTEAFF.

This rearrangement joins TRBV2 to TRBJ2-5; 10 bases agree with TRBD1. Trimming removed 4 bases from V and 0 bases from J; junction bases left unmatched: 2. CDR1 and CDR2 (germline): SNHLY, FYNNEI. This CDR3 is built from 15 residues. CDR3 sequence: CASSGQGAHQETQYF. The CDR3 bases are TGTGCCAGCAGTGGACAGGGGGCGCACCAAGAGACCCAGTACTTC.

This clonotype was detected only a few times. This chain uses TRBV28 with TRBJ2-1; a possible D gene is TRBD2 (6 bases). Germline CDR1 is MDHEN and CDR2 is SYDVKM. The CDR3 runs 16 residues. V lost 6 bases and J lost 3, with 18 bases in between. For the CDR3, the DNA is TGTGCCAGCAGCCCCTGGAAAGCGGGTTTCTACAATGAGCAGTTCTTC. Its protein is CASSPWKAGFYNEQFF.

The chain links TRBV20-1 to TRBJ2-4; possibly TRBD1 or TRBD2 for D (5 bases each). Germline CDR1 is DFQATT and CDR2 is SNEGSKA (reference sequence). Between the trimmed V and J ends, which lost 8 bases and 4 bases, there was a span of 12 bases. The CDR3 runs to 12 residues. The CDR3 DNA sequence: TGCAGTTCCCGAGGGGTAAAAAACATTCAGTACTTC. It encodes CSSRGVKNIQYF.

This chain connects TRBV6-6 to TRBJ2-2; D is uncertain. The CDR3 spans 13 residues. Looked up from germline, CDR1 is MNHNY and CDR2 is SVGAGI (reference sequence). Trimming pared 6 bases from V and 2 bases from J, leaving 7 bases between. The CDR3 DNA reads TGTGCCAGCAGAGTGGCAAACACCGGGGAGCTGTTTTTT. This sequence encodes CASRVANTGELFF.

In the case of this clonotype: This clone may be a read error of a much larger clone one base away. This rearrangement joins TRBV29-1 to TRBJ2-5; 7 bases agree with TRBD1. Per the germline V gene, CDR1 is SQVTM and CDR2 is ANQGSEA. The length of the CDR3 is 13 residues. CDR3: CSVEVGTEEPQYF. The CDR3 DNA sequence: TGCAGCGTTGAAGTTGGGACAGAAGAGCCCCAGTACTTC.

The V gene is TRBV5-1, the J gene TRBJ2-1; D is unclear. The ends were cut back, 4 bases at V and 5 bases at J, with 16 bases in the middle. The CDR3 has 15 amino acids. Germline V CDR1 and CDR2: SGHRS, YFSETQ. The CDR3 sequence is CASSLLITGNNEQFF. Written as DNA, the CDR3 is TGCGCCAGCAGCCTGTTAATTACGGGTAACAATGAGCAGTTCTTC.

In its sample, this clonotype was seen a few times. The CDR3 here is CASSFSVNTGELFF. The CDR3 DNA is TGCGCCAGCAGCTTTTCGGTTAACACCGGGGAGCTGTTTTTT. V usage is TRBV5-1 and J usage is TRBJ2-2; D is ambiguous. This CDR3 contains 14 residues. Per the germline V gene, CDR1 is SGHRS and CDR2 is YFSETQ. V shed 2 bases and J shed 2 bases, with 7 bases lying between them. The whole variable domain, filled in from reference TRBV5-1 and TRBJ2-2, reads KAGVTQTPRYLIKTRGQQVTLSCSPISGHRSVSWYQQTPGQGLQFLFEYFSETQRNKGNFPGRFSGRQFSNSRSEMNVSTLELGDSALYLCASSFSVNTGELFFGEGSRLTVL.

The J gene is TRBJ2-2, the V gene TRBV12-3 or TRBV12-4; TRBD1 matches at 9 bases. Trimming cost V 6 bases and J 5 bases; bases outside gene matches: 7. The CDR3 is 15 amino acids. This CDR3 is CASSRTGDGTGELFF. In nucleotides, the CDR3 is TGTGCCAGCAGCCGGACAGGGGACGGTACCGGGGAGCTGTTTTTT.

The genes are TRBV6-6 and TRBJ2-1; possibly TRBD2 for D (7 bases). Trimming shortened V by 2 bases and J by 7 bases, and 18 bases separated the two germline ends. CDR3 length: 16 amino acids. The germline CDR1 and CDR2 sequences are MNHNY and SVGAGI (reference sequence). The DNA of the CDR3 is TGTGCCAGCAGTTACCCCCTGGGGGGGGGCAGGAATGAGCAGTTCTTC. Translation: CASSYPLGGGRNEQFF.

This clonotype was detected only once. CDR3 DNA sequence: TGCAGTGCGAAACGACTAGCGGGAGGGTCAGATACGCAGTATTTT. Its translation is CSAKRLAGGSDTQYF. This chain joins TRBV20-1 and TRBJ2-3; 14 bases are shared with TRBD2. The V and J ends lost 6 bases and 4 bases, in that order; junction bases with no gene match: 6. The germline V gene has CDR1 DFQATT and CDR2 SNEGSKA (reference sequence). The CDR3 spans 15 residues.

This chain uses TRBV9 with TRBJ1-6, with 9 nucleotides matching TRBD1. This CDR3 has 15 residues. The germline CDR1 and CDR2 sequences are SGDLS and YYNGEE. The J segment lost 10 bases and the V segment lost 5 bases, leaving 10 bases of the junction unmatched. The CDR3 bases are TGTGCCAGCAGGGCAACCGGGACAGGGCTATCACCCCTCCACTTT. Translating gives CASRATGTGLSPLHF. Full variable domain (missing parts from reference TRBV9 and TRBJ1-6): DSGVTQTPKHLITATGQRVTLRCSPRSGDLSVYWYQQSLDQGLQFLIQYYNGEERAKGNILERFSAQQFPDLHSELNLSSLELGDSALYFCASRATGTGLSPLHFGNGTRLTVT.

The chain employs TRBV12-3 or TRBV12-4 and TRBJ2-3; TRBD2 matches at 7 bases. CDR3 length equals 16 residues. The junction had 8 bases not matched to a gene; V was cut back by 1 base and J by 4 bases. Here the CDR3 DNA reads TGTGCCAGCAGTTTAGACGGAAGAACTAGCGCAGATACGCAGTATTTT. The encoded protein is CASSLDGRTSADTQYF.

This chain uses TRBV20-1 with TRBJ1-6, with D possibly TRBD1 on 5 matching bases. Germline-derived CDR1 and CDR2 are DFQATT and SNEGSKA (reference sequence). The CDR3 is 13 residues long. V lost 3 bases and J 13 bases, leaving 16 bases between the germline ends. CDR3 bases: TGCAGTGCTAGGGACACCTCTTCGGACCCCCTCCACTTT. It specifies CSARDTSSDPLHF.

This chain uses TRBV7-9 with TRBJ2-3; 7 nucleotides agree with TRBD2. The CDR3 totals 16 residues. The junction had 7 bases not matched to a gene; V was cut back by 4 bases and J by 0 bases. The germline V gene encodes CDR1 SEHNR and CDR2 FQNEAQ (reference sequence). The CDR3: CASSSRAGRSTDTQYF. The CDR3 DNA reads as TGTGCCAGCAGCTCCCGAGCGGGAAGGAGCACAGATACGCAGTATTTT.

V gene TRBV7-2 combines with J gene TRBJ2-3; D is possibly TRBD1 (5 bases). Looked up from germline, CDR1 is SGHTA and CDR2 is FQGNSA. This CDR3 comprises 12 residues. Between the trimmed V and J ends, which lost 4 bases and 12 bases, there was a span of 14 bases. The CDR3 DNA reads TGTGCCAGCAGCTCGCGTTCAGGGCGCCAGTATTTT. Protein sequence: CASSSRSGRQYF.

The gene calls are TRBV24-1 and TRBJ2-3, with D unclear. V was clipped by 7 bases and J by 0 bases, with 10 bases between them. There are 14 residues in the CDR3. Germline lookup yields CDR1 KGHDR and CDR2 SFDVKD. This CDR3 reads CATSQSISTDTQYF. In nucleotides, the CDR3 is TGTGCCACCAGCCAGAGCATTAGCACAGATACGCAGTATTTT.

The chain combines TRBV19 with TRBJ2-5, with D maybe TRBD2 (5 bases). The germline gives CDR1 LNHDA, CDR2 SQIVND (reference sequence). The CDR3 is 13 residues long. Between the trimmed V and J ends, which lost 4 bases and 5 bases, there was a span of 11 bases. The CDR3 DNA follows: TGTGCCAGTAGTAAACTAGTGGAGGAGACCCAGTACTTC. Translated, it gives CASSKLVEETQYF. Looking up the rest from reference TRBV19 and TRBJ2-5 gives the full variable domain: DGGITQSPKYLFRKEGQNVTLSCEQNLNHDAMYWYRQDPGQGLRLIYYSQIVNDFQKGDIAEGYSVSREKKESFPLTVTSAQKNPTAFYLCASSKLVEETQYFGPGTRLLVL.